This TCR beta chain was sequenced during a study of CD8 T cells in ankylosing spondylitis. TCRdb re-derived calls from the 5' RACE reads in MiXCR, one entry per CDR3 protein. This sample has 100,000 or so distinct CDR3 sequences, with nearly 25% found just once. The CDR3 totals 12 residues. From germline, CDR1 is SGHRS and CDR2 YFSETQ. The V gene lost 6 bases and the J gene lost 0 bases, with 6 bases spanning the gap. This clonotype appeared a few times. The receptor was isolated from a male donor with ankylosing spondylitis. This chain links TRBV5-1 with TRBJ2-5, with D possibly being TRBD1 (5 bases). The sample consisted of synovial fluid, either unsorted or a sorted T cell fraction (not recorded which). The CDR3: CASKDNQETQYF. The CDR3 DNA sequence: TGCGCCAGCAAGGACAACCAAGAGACCCAGTACTTC.